A selection of T cell receptor beta chains follows, all from one sample in a study of Ad26.COV2.S vaccination and SARS-CoV-2 variants. Profiling relied on immunoSEQ multiplex PCR, and the TCRdb table lists in-frame clones only, not all of them. The table lists about 350,000 clones, about 88% of them singletons, with 6.4% in the top ten. Here the sequenced sample was peripheral blood, taken in a trial of Ad26.COV2.S vaccine versus placebo. Receptor source: a person aged 18-65 years who received the Ad26.COV2.S COVID-19 vaccine or a placebo. The CDR3 runs from the conserved cysteine through the conserved F or W. A D gene is named only where the DNA matches it firmly. Size values are once, few and many counts, or a class for expanded clones, and some rows have none.

J gene,D gene,clone size,V gene,CDR3 DNA,CDR3 protein
TRBJ1-2,TRBD1,NA,TRBV30,TGTGCCTGGAGGGGGACAGGGGTTCATGGCTACACCTTC,CAWRGTGVHGYTF
TRBJ1-5,TRBD1,few,TRBV7-9,TGTGCCAGCAGCTTGGACCCGGGACAGGGGGTAAATCAGCCCCAGCATTTT,CASSLDPGQGVNQPQHF
TRBJ1-4,NA,NA,TRBV5-1,TGCGCCAGCAGCTTGGACCAGTCTAATGAAAAACTGTTTTTT,CASSLDQSNEKLFF
TRBJ2-1,TRBD1,NA,TRBV30,TGTGCCGGGGGACAGGGAAGAACCTCCTACAATGAGCAGTTCTTC,CAGGQGRTSYNEQFF
TRBJ2-1,NA,NA,TRBV4-3,TGCGCCAGCAGCCAAGGGACTGGCCCAGGCGCCGACAATGAGCAGTTCTTC,CASSQGTGPGADNEQFF
TRBJ1-4,NA,NA,TRBV6-5,TGTGCCAGCATCACGGCCGGGGTAGGGGAAAAACTGTTTTTT,CASITAGVGEKLFF
TRBJ1-6,NA,NA,TRBV7-9,TGTGCCAGCAACCTACCTGTTGGTCTTGGCAATTCACCCCTCCACTTT,CASNLPVGLGNSPLHF
TRBJ2-7,NA,NA,TRBV29-1,TGCAGCGTCGGGACCCGAACATCCTACGAGCAGTACTTC,CSVGTRTSYEQYF
TRBJ1-5,NA,NA,TRBV7-2,TGTGCCAGCAGCTTAGCGGGCGGTAGCAATCAGCCCCAGCATTTT,CASSLAGGSNQPQHF
TRBJ2-2,TRBD2,NA,TRBV9,TGTGCCAGCAGCGCACCGGGAGGCACCGGGGAGCTGTTTTTT,CASSAPGGTGELFF
TRBJ2-3,NA,NA,TRBV3-1/TRBV3-2,TGTGCCAGCAGCCAAGCTTTGGGCGACCATACGCAGTATTTT,CASSQALGDHTQYF
TRBJ1-3,NA,NA,TRBV7-2,TGTGCCAGCGGATCGAGGACCGCGGCAGGGAGCTCTGGAAACACCATATATTTT,CASGSRTAAGSSGNTIYF
TRBJ2-1,TRBD2,NA,TRBV6-6,TGTGCCAGCAGTCTTGTAACGGGGGGGTTATACAATGAGCAGTTCTTC,CASSLVTGGLYNEQFF
TRBJ2-7,NA,few,TRBV2,TGTGCCAGCAGTTCTAGCGACAGCTCCTACGAGCAGTACTTC,CASSSSDSSYEQYF
TRBJ1-1,NA,NA,TRBV7-8,TGTGCCAGCAGCTTGGTGGCAGGGGTTGCTGAAGCTTTCTTT,CASSLVAGVAEAFF
TRBJ2-2,NA,NA,TRBV6-6,TGTGCCAGCAGTGACACCGCGAACACCGGGGAGCTGTTTTTT,CASSDTANTGELFF
TRBJ1-2,NA,NA,TRBV7-9,TGTGCCAGCAGCCGAGGATTGGGGCCAGGACGGAAAGGAGACTACACCTTC,CASSRGLGPGRKGDYTF
TRBJ2-3,NA,NA,TRBV7-3,TGTGCCAGCAGCTTTCGGACTGGCACAGATACGCAGTATTTT,CASSFRTGTDTQYF
TRBJ2-3,NA,NA,TRBV5-1,TGCGCCAGCAGCTTGGGGCAGGGTAGTACAGATACGCAGTATTTT,CASSLGQGSTDTQYF